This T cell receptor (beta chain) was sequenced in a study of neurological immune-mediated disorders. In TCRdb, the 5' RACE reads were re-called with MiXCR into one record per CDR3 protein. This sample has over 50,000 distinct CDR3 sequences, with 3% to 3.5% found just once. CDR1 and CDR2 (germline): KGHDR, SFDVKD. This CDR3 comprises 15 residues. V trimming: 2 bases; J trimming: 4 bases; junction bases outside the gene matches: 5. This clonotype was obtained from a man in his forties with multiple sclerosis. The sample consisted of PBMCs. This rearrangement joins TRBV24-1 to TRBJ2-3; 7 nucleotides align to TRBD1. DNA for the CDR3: TGTGCCACCAGTGATTCTCGACAGGGTGCAGATACGCAGTATTTT. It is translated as CATSDSRQGADTQYF.